The clone carrying this T cell receptor (beta chain) was detected a few times. Its antigen is still unknown. J was trimmed by 1 base and V by 3 bases; bases with no gene match: 5. This CDR3 comprises 15 residues. Germline assignment: CDR1 KGHSH and CDR2 LQKENI. The data stem from a study of cytomegalovirus exposure and HLA in healthy donors. As for the study in general: The roughly 120 validation repertoires, a later analysis reported, used the same platform as the roughly 710 first-cohort repertoires. Overall study findings and caveats: The tendency of first-cohort TCR clusters to co-occur in the 120 validation repertoires was identified by a subsequent analysis. The majority of TCR sequences were rare, yet some public TCRs appeared in many donors.

Produced via immunoSEQ multiplex PCR; TCRdb's table is partial and in-frame only. The profile shows some 140,000 clones, roughly 90% of them singletons. The genes are TRBV18 and TRBJ1-1; 7 positions match TRBD1. This receptor was obtained from a man aged 18 to 30 in good health and CMV-seronegative. The material sequenced was PBMCs. CDR3 in DNA: TGTGCCAGCTCACCTTCGAGGACAGGGAACACTGAAGCTTTCTTT. This sequence encodes CASSPSRTGNTEAFF.